Presented here are 30 T cell receptor beta chains from one specimen sequenced in a study of tumor and adjacent non-tumor tissue in lung cancer. A modified ARM-PCR protocol with three rounds of nested PCR amplified TCRbeta. TCRdb independently ran MiXCR on the multiplex PCR reads; one entry per CDR3 protein. The sample consists of more than 85,000 distinct CDR3 sequences, over 75% of them appearing once. RNA was extracted from bulk tissue without any cell sorting. The sequencing input was lung tumor tissue. Every receptor here comes from a man in his 70s with non-small cell lung cancer.

This clonotype was seen a handful of times. At one end the junction does not follow the germline gene, possibly because of a read error. CDR3 protein: CASSLGPDKRYGHTF. CDR3 DNA: TGTGCCAGCAGCTTAGGACCGGACAAGCGCTATGGCCACACCTTC. The chain carries TRBV5-6 and TRBJ1-2, with D maybe TRBD1 (5 bases). Germline-derived CDR1 and CDR2 are SGHDT and YYEEEE. This CDR3 comprises 15 residues.

This clonotype was observed a handful of times. A much bigger clone sits one base away, suggesting this may be a read error. The chain links TRBV5-6 to TRBJ2-5; 12 nucleotides agree with TRBD1. The CDR3 spans 14 residues. In germline, CDR1 is SGHDT, CDR2 YYEEEE. The CDR3 loop reads CTSRRDRGRGTQYF. As DNA, the CDR3 is TGTACCAGCAGACGGGACAGGGGGCGCGGGACCCAGTACTTC. Complete variable domain (other parts from reference TRBV5-6 and TRBJ2-5): DAGVTQSPTHLIKTRGQQVTLRCSPKSGHDTVSWYQQALGQGPQFIFQYYEEEERQRGNFPDRFSGHQFPNYSSELNVNALLLGDSALYLCTSRRDRGRGTQYFGPGTRLLVL.

Only a few counts were recorded for this clonotype. The V gene is TRBV11-1, the J gene TRBJ2-1; 8 bases map to TRBD2. CDR3 size: 14 residues. Germline CDR1 and CDR2: SGHAT and FQDESV (reference sequence). Germline trimming cut 7 bases from V and 13 bases from J; bases unmatched to any gene: 15. The DNA of the CDR3 is TGTGCCAGCAACCAACAACCGGCGGGAGGTGCTCAGTTCTTC. Encoded protein: CASNQQPAGGAQFF.

This clonotype was seen a handful of times. A much larger clone lies one base from this, so it may be a read error. This chain joins TRBV5-4 and TRBJ1-6; no definite D call. This CDR3 has 14 residues. Germline CDR1 and CDR2: SGHNT and YYREEE (reference sequence). V was cut by 4 bases and J by 5 bases, with 10 bases left in between. Here the CDR3 reads CASSLDGNNSPLHF. In DNA, the CDR3 is TGTGCCAGCAGCCTTGACGGGAATAATTCACCCCTCCACTTT. The entire variable domain, with the rest obtained from reference TRBV5-4 and TRBJ1-6, is as follows: ETGVTQSPTHLIKTRGQQVTLRCSSQSGHNTVSWYQQALGQGPQFIFQYYREEENGRGNFPPRFSGLQFPNYSSELNVNALELDDSALYLCASSLDGNNSPLHFGNGTRLTVT.

This rearrangement joins TRBV6-5 to TRBJ2-1, with 9 bases identical to TRBD2. Trimming at V came to 7 bases and at J to 7 bases, leaving 11 bases not matched to a gene. The CDR3 is 15 amino acids. Germline V gives CDR1 MNHEY, CDR2 SVGAGI. The CDR3 is CASTSLAGMGNEQFF. CDR3 in DNA: TGTGCCAGCACATCCCTAGCGGGAATGGGGAATGAGCAGTTCTTC.

Concerning this clonotype: The junction and the germline gene differ at one end; a read error may be behind it. The genes are TRBV6-2 or TRBV6-3 and TRBJ1-6, with D hard to call. Per germline, CDR1 MNHEY and CDR2 SVGEGT. This CDR3 comprises 14 residues. The CDR3 loop is CASSARATASPPHF. CDR3 nucleotides: TGTGCCAGCAGCGCACGAGCAACGGCTTCACCCCCCCACTTT.

Concerning this clonotype: A read error may be the cause here, since a much bigger clone is one base away. This chain uses TRBV4-3 with TRBJ1-3; possibly TRBD1 for D (5 bases). The CDR3 is 14 amino acids. CDR1 and CDR2 from the germline V gene are LGHNA and YSLEER. The CDR3 DNA reads TGCGCCAGCAACCAAGGGGTCCCGGCGGACACCATATATTTT. Translating it yields CASNQGVPADTIYF.

Comments on this clonotype: Compared with germline, one end of the junction differs, possibly owing to a read error. This chain uses TRBV4-3 with TRBJ2-1; 8 bases line up with TRBD2. The length of the CDR3 is 17 residues. CDR1 and CDR2 from the germline V gene are LGHNA and YSLEER. The CDR3 here is CASSQDQAGAEYHEQFF. CDR3 in DNA: TGCGCAAGCAGCCAAGACCAAGCGGGAGCTGAATACCATGAGCAGTTCTTC.

A word on this clonotype: One junction end does not reproduce the germline sequence, and a read error may be involved. The rearrangement links TRBV29-1 to TRBJ2-2; possible D gene TRBD2, 5 bases. The CDR3 has 12 amino acids. Germline loops: CDR1 SQVTM, CDR2 ANQGSEA. CDR3 sequence reads: CSVEYNTGERFF. The CDR3 DNA reads as TGCAGCGTTGAATACAACACCGGGGAGCGGTTTTTT.

Details on this clonotype: The germline gene is not matched at one end of the junction; a read error may be the cause. The V and J genes are TRBV4-1 and TRBJ2-5; tentative D call: TRBD1 (6 bases). Germline lookup yields CDR1 MGHRA and CDR2 YSYEKL. The CDR3 consists of 14 residues. DNA of the CDR3: TGCACCAGCAGCCAAAAGTGGGGACAAGAAACCCAGTACTTC. It codes for CTSSQKWGQETQYF.

In regard to this clonotype: Germline is not matched at one junction end, which may reflect a read error. The chain couples TRBV6-6 to TRBJ2-4; 7 bases are shared with TRBD2. The CDR3 spans 12 residues. The germline V gene has CDR1 MNHNY and CDR2 SVGAGI (reference sequence). CDR3 loop: CARRGTKIILYF. CDR3 DNA: TGTGCCCGCAGAGGGACTAAAATCATTCTGTACTTC.

Worth noting for this clonotype: A junction boundary mismatches the germline segment, possibly from a read error. V usage is TRBV29-1 and J usage is TRBJ2-5; 7 nucleotides line up with TRBD1. The CDR3 is made up of 16 amino acids. Germline CDR1 and CDR2: SQVTM and ANQGSEA. DNA of the CDR3: TGTAGCGCCAAGCCCTACTTCCGGACAGGTCAAGAGACACAGTACTTC. Translation gives CSAKPYFRTGQETQYF. Full variable domain (remainder filled in from reference TRBV29-1 and TRBJ2-5): SAVISQKPSRDICQRGTSLTIQCQVDSQVTMMFWYRQQPGQSLTLIATANQGSEATYESGFVIDKFPISRPNLTFSTLTVSNMSPEDSSIYLCSAKPYFRTGQETQYFGPGTRLLVL.

Comments on this clonotype: At one end, the junction sequence differs from germline, possibly due to a read error. V gene TRBV6-1 combines with J gene TRBJ1-1; D ambiguous. CDR1 MNHNS and CDR2 SASEGT come from the germline V gene. The CDR3 totals 15 residues. The CDR3 reads CGSSERSRVNTEAFF. CDR3 nucleotides: TGTGGCAGCAGTGAGAGGAGTAGGGTTAACACTGAAGCTTTCTTT.

Comments on this clonotype: This CDR3 fails to terminate in the conserved phenylalanine or tryptophan, so it likely reflects a read error. CDR3 sequence: CASNQSGAVADTQYS. Written as DNA, the CDR3 is TGTGCCAGCAACCAAAGCGGAGCGGTAGCAGATACGCAGTATTCT. The genes are TRBV13 and TRBJ2-3; D possibly corresponds to TRBD2 (5 bases). Trimming took 7 bases from V and 4 from J, leaving 18 bases between them. This CDR3 is built from 15 residues. Germline V gives CDR1 PRHDT, CDR2 FYEKMQ (reference sequence).

This clonotype was seen once. The chain joins TRBV5-1 to TRBJ2-1; D is possibly TRBD2 (5 bases). The CDR3 runs to 16 residues. V was pared by 8 bases and J by 5 bases, with 23 bases between. Germline V CDR1 and CDR2: SGHRS, YFSETQ. In nucleotides, the CDR3 is TGCGCCAGGAGGGAATTGGGGTGGGAGAGTGACAATGAGCAGTTCTTC. Translation: CARRELGWESDNEQFF.

A remark on this clonotype: At one end the junction does not follow the germline gene, possibly because of a read error. The gene calls are TRBV4-3 and TRBJ1-1, with D possibly TRBD1 on 5 matching bases. CDR3 length: 16 amino acids. From germline, CDR1 is LGHNA and CDR2 YSLEER. The CDR3, as DNA: TGCCCCAGCAGCAAAACATCAGCAGGTAGGGGCACTGGAGCTTTCTTT. Its protein product is CPSSKTSAGRGTGAFF.

The chain combines TRBV10-2 with TRBJ2-1; no clear D gene. The CDR3 is 12 amino acids. V was clipped by 5 bases and J by 8 bases, with 10 bases between them. Germline values: CDR1 WSHSY, CDR2 SAAADI. This chain's CDR3 is CASSLVLYEQFF. CDR3 DNA: TGCGCCAGCAGTCTGGTCCTATATGAGCAGTTCTTC.

Notes on this clonotype: At one end, the junction sequence differs from germline, possibly due to a read error. The chain employs TRBV12-3 or TRBV12-4 and TRBJ2-3; 8 nucleotides agree with TRBD2. The CDR3 consists of 14 residues. DNA for the CDR3: TGTGGCAGCGTTGAAACCGGGGGGGCAAATACGCAGTATTTT. As protein: CGSVETGGANTQYF.

This clonotype turned up a few times. Mismatch with germline at one junction end may stem from a read error. The rearrangement joins TRBV5-4 to TRBJ1-2, with D unclear. The CDR3 sequence is 13 residues long. Germline V gene lookup returns CDR1 SGHNT and CDR2 YYREEE (reference sequence). CDR3 nucleotide sequence: TGTACTAGCAGCTTGGACGTTAACTATGGCTACACATTC. Protein product: CTSSLDVNYGYTF.

Note on this clonotype: A read error may produce the germline difference seen at one junction end. The chain has TRBV12-3 or TRBV12-4 and TRBJ2-6, with D tentatively TRBD1 (5 bases). The CDR3 sequence is 14 residues long. The CDR3 DNA is TGTACCTGCACCATATCATCTGGGGCCAACGTCCTAACTTTC. Residues: CTCTISSGANVLTF.

As for this clonotype: It may be a read error: a sequence one base away is much more abundant. The chain links TRBV28 to TRBJ2-2; the D is unclear. Trimming shortened V by 2 bases and J by 10 bases, and 17 bases separated the two germline ends. This CDR3 has 15 residues. CDR1 is MDHEN, CDR2 SYDVKM, per germline. The CDR3 sequence: CASSLHQPERAELFF. DNA for the CDR3: TGTGCCAGCAGTTTACACCAGCCAGAGCGCGCGGAGCTGTTTTTT. Variable domain in full (rest from reference TRBV28 and TRBJ2-2): DVKVTQSSRYLVKRTGEKVFLECVQDMDHENMFWYRQDPGLGLRLIYFSYDVKMKEKGDIPEGYSVSREKKERFSLILESASTNQTSMYLCASSLHQPERAELFFGEGSRLTVL.

About this clonotype: A much larger clone is a single base away; this may be a read error. V and J are TRBV29-1 and TRBJ2-7; TRBD2 might be the D (5 bases). V lost 2 bases, J lost 3 bases, and 14 bases lay in between. Germline CDR1 reads SQVTM; CDR2 reads ANQGSEA. The CDR3 is made up of 14 amino acids. CDR3 nucleotides: TGCAGCGTTGAAATGGCTAGCCGGGGCTACGAGCAGTACTTC. Protein: CSVEMASRGYEQYF.

In its sample, this clonotype was seen once. J is TRBJ2-1 and V is TRBV14, with 8 bases that match TRBD1. V shed 4 bases and J 7 bases; nucleotides not matched to a gene: 15. CDR1 is SGHDN and CDR2 is FVKESK in the germline V gene. This CDR3 comprises 17 residues. Here the CDR3 reads CASSLLYGQGGVNEQFF. CDR3 bases: TGTGCCAGCAGCCTCCTTTACGGACAGGGTGGAGTGAATGAGCAGTTCTTC.

The J gene is TRBJ2-3, the V gene TRBV6-5; D is uncertain. V was clipped by 8 bases and J by 4 bases, with 16 bases between them. The CDR3 length is 14 residues. Germline values: CDR1 MNHEY, CDR2 SVGAGI. The CDR3 spells CASCRRHGPDTQYF. Written as DNA, the CDR3 is TGTGCCAGCTGTAGACGACATGGTCCAGATACGCAGTATTTT.

In regard to this clonotype: This clone may be a read error of a much larger clone one base away. This chain connects TRBV20-1 to TRBJ2-3, with D possibly being TRBD2 (5 bases). This CDR3 comprises 15 residues. From germline, CDR1 is DFQATT and CDR2 SNEGSKA (reference sequence). Deletions cut 0 bases from V and 2 bases from J, with 12 bases between. The CDR3 nucleotides read TGCAGTGCTAGAGATCTGAGGGCGATCACAGATACGCAGTATTTT. Protein sequence: CSARDLRAITDTQYF.

A word on this clonotype: Given a much more abundant clone one base away, this may be a read error. This CDR3 fails to terminate in the conserved phenylalanine or tryptophan, so it likely reflects a read error. The V gene is TRBV28, the J gene TRBJ1-1, with D hard to call. The V end lost 1 base, the J end lost 6 bases, and 0 bases lay between the germline ends. From germline, CDR1 is MDHEN and CDR2 SYDVKM. The CDR3 sequence is 10 residues long. In nucleotides, the CDR3 is TGTGCCAGCAGTTTATCTGAAGCTTTCATT. This encodes CASSLSEAFI.

The V call is TRBV29-1, the J call TRBJ1-2; a possible D gene is TRBD1 (6 bases). The germline gives CDR1 SQVTM, CDR2 ANQGSEA. V dropped 5 bases and J dropped 6 bases, with 22 bases sitting between them. The CDR3 is 15 amino acids. CDR3: CSVRSPGHGGNGYTF. CDR3 DNA: TGCAGCGTTCGATCCCCGGGACACGGGGGAAATGGCTACACCTTC.

About this clonotype itself: A junction end diverges from the germline sequence, so it may reflect a read error. The chain combines TRBV29-1 with TRBJ2-1; tentatively, D is TRBD1 (6 bases). Germline CDR1 is SQVTM and CDR2 is ANQGSEA. CDR3 size: 12 residues. The chain's CDR3 is CSPEQGNHEQSF. The CDR3 DNA reads as TGCAGCCCGGAACAGGGTAACCATGAACAGTCCTTC.

In regard to this clonotype: Sequence at one end of the junction differs from germline and may be a read error. This chain joins TRBV4-3 and TRBJ1-4; D remains ambiguous. CDR1 LGHNA and CDR2 YSLEER come from the germline V gene. This CDR3 is 14 amino acids long. The DNA for the CDR3 is TGCGCCAGTAGCCAAGCCAGTCGTCACAAAAAACTGTTTTTT. Translating gives CASSQASRHKKLFF.

This clonotype has only one observation. The rearrangement links TRBV18 to TRBJ2-4, with D possibly TRBD1 on 5 matching bases. The CDR3 has 13 residues. V lost 3 bases and J 8 bases, leaving 11 bases between the germline ends. The germline V gene has CDR1 KGHSH and CDR2 LQKENI. CDR3 region: CASSPLTEDIQYF. DNA for the CDR3: TGTGCCAGCTCACCGTTGACAGAAGACATTCAGTACTTC.